This T cell receptor (beta chain) is drawn from a study of CD8 T cells in ankylosing spondylitis. Study-level results: Existing reports had already noted some motif variants in reactive arthritis synovial fluid and blood. Matched ankylosing spondylitis synovial fluid reportedly contained a significantly enriched population of disease-linked clones. Apparently characteristic of ankylosing spondylitis blood was a TCR beta motif (roughly eight highly homologous variants).

The CDR3 spans 16 residues. Germline lookup yields CDR1 MNHNS and CDR2 SASEGT. Trimming left V 1 base short and J 3 bases short, with 14 bases between. Turning to this clonotype: No antigen is known for it.

Making use of molecular barcodes, quantitative 5'-RACE generated TCR beta libraries. TCRdb processed the 5' RACE reads anew with MiXCR; each CDR3 protein has one entry. Altogether about 440,000 distinct CDR3 sequences are present, 15% to 20% being singletons, with the ten largest covering 0.85% to 1.3%. The clonotype was recovered from a male donor with ankylosing spondylitis. The chain joins TRBV6-1 to TRBJ2-3; D ambiguous. The sample was blood, either unsorted or a sorted T cell fraction (not recorded which). CDR3 loop: CASSEEVAVMTDTQYF. CDR3 in DNA: TGTGCCAGCAGTGAAGAGGTGGCGGTGATGACAGATACGCAGTATTTT.